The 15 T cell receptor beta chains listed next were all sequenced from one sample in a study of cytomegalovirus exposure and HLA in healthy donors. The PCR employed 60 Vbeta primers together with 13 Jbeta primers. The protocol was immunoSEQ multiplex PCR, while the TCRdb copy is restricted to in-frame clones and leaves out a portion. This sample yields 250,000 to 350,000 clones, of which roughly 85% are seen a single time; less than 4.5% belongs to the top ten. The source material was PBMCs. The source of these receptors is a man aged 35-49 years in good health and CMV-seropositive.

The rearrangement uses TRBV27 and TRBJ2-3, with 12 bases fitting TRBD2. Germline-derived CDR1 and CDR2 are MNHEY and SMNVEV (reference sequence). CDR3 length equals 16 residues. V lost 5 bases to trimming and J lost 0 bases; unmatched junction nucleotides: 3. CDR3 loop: CASSTGTSGSTDTQYF. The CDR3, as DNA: TGTGCCAGCAGTACCGGGACTAGCGGGAGCACAGATACGCAGTATTTT.

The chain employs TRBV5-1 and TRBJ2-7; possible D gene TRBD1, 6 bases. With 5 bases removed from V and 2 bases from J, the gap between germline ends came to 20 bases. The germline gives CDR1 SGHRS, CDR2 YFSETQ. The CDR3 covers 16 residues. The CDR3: CASSSTGTPIAYEQYF. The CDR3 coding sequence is TGCGCCAGCAGTTCTACCGGGACACCAATCGCCTACGAGCAGTACTTC.

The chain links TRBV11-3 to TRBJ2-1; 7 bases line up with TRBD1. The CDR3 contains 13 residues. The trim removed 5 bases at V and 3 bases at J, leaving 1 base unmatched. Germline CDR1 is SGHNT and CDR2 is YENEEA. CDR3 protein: CASSRDSYNEQFF. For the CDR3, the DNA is TGTGCCAGCAGCAGGGACAGCTACAATGAGCAGTTCTTC.

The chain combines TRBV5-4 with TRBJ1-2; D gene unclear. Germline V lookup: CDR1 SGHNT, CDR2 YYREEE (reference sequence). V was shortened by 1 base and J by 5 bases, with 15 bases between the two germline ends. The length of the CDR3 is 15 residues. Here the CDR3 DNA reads TGTGCCAGCAGCTTGTACTTGGAGGGTACATATGGCTACACCTTC. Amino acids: CASSLYLEGTYGYTF.

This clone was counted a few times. This CDR3 is CAWSPQGAGEKLFF. The CDR3 DNA is TGTGCCTGGAGCCCACAGGGGGCCGGGGAAAAACTGTTTTTT. V gene TRBV30 combines with J gene TRBJ1-4; 9 bases are a match to TRBD1. V shed 3 bases and J 8 bases; nucleotides not matched to a gene: 7. Germline CDR1 is GTSNPN and CDR2 is SVGIG (reference sequence). The CDR3 length is 14 residues. The full variable domain, rest sourced from reference TRBV30 and TRBJ1-4, is SQTIHQWPATLVQPVGSPLSLECTVEGTSNPNLYWYRQAAGRGLQLLFYSVGIGQISSEVPQNLSASRPQDRQFILSSKKLLLSDSGFYLCAWSPQGAGEKLFFGSGTQLSVL.

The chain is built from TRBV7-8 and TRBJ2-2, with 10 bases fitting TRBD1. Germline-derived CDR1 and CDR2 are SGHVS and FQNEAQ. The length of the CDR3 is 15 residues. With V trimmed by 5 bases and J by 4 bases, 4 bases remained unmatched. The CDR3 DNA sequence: TGTGCCAGCAGCCCCTGGACAGGGGGCACCGGGGAGCTGTTTTTT. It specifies CASSPWTGGTGELFF.

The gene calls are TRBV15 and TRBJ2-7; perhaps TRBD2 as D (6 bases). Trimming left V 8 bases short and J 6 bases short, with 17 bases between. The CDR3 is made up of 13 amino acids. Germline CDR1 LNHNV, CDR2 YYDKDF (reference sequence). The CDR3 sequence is CATLRTPGVEQYF. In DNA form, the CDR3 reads TGTGCCACCCTTCGAACCCCGGGAGTCGAGCAGTACTTC.

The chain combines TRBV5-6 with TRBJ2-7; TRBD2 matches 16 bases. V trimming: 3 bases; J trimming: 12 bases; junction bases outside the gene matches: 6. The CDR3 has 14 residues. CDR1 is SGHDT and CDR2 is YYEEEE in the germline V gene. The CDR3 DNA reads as TGTGCCAGCAGCTCCGGGACTAGCGGGAGGGTGCTGTACTTC. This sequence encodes CASSSGTSGRVLYF.

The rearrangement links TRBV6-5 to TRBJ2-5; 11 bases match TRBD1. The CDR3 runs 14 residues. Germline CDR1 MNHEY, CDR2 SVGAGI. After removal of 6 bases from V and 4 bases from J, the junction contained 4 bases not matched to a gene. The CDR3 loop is CASSAGTGGETQYF. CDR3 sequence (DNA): TGTGCCAGCAGCGCCGGGACAGGGGGAGAGACCCAGTACTTC.

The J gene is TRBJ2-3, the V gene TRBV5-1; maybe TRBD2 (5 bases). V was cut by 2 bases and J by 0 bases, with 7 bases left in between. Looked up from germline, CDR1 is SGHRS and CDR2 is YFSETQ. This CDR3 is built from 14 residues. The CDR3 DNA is TGCGCCAGCAGCTTACAGCGGAGCACAGATACGCAGTATTTT. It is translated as CASSLQRSTDTQYF.

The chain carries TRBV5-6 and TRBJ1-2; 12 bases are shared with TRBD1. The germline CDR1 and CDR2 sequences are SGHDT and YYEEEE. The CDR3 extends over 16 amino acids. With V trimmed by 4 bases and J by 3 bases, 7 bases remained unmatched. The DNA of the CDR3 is TGTGCCAGCAGCCAGGGACAGGGGGCTCTCTACTATGGCTACACCTTC. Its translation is CASSQGQGALYYGYTF.

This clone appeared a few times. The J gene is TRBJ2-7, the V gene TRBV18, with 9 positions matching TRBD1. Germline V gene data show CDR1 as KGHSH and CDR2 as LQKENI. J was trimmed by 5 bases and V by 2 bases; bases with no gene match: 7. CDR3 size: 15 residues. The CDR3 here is CASSPGTGPTHEQYF. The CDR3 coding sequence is TGTGCCAGCTCACCAGGGACAGGGCCAACCCACGAGCAGTACTTC.

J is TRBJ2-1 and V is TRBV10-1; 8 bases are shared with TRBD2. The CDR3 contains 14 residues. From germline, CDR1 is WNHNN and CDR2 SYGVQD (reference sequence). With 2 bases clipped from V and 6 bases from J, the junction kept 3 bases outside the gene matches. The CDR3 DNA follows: TGCGCCAGCAGTGAGACTAGCGGCTCCAATGAGCAGTTCTTC. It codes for CASSETSGSNEQFF.

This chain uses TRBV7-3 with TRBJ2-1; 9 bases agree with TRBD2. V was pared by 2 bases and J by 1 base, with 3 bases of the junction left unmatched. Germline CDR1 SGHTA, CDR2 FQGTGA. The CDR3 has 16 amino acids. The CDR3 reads CASSLSSGRSYNEQFF. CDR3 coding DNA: TGTGCCAGCAGCTTATCGAGCGGGAGGTCCTACAATGAGCAGTTCTTC.

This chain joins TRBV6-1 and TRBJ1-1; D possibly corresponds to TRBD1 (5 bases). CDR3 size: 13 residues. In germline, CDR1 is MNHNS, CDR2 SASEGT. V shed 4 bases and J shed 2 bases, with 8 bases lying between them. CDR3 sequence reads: CASSGGVNTEAFF. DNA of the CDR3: TGTGCCAGCAGTGGGGGGGTAAACACTGAAGCTTTCTTT.